The 24 T cell receptor beta chains below come from one sample, sequenced in a study of blood T cells in healthy people across ages. For the second PCR, which ran for 7 to 11 cycles, a sample-barcoded 5' primer and a J-beta primer mix were used. In TCRdb, the 5' RACE reads were re-called with MiXCR into one record per CDR3 protein. The table includes about 1.1 million distinct CDR3 sequences, around two fifths detected once. Material: blood. All receptors come from a man younger than 35 in good health.

The chain combines TRBV5-1 with TRBJ2-3; a possible D gene is TRBD2 (6 bases). The V end was cut by 4 bases, the J end by 1 base, with 22 bases between. The CDR3 is 18 residues long. Germline V CDR1 and CDR2: SGHRS, YFSETQ. CDR3 coding DNA: TGCGCCAGCAGCATTGACCTCACAGACCGGAGGGGCACAGATACGCAGTATTTT. This encodes CASSIDLTDRRGTDTQYF.

This clonotype was observed a handful of times. The genes are TRBV4-1 and TRBJ1-5; the D gene is possibly TRBD1 (5 bases). Germline loops: CDR1 MGHRA, CDR2 YSYEKL. There are 18 residues in the CDR3. The V and J ends lost 5 bases and 4 bases respectively, with 24 bases between them. The CDR3 is CASSALAREGEPNQPQHF. The CDR3 DNA reads TGCGCCAGCAGCGCGTTGGCGAGGGAAGGGGAACCAAATCAGCCCCAGCATTTT.

The rearrangement links TRBV6-6 to TRBJ1-2, with TRBD1 identical over 9 bases. Trimming removed 5 bases from V and 4 bases from J; junction bases left unmatched: 11. The CDR3 covers 16 residues. In germline, CDR1 is MNHNY, CDR2 SVGAGI (reference sequence). CDR3 nucleotides: TGTGCCAGCAGTCGGACAGGGGTATACGAATCCTATGGCTACACCTTC. It specifies CASSRTGVYESYGYTF.

This chain joins TRBV11-2 and TRBJ2-5; 8 bases align to TRBD1. Unmatched junction bases numbered 3, after V lost 4 bases and J lost 5 bases. Germline assignment: CDR1 SGHAT and CDR2 FQNNGV. CDR3 size: 13 residues. CDR3 amino acids: CASSSTGVETQYF. The CDR3 bases are TGTGCCAGCAGCTCGACAGGGGTGGAGACCCAGTACTTC.

There are many counts of this clonotype. V is TRBV20-1 and J is TRBJ2-3; no firm D call. The CDR3 consists of 10 residues. Germline assignment: CDR1 DFQATT and CDR2 SNEGSKA (reference sequence). V lost 2 bases to trimming and J lost 3 bases, with 0 bases between them. The CDR3 reads CSARTDTQYF. Written as DNA, the CDR3 is TGCAGTGCTAGAACAGATACGCAGTATTTT.

V and J are TRBV4-1 and TRBJ2-1; 10 bases are shared with TRBD1. The CDR3 is 16 residues long. Trimming took 2 bases from V and 4 from J; bases not matched to a gene: 5. The germline V gene has CDR1 MGHRA and CDR2 YSYEKL. In nucleotides, the CDR3 is TGCGCCAGCAGCCAACTGGGGGACAGGGGTTACAATGAGCAGTTCTTC. It is translated as CASSQLGDRGYNEQFF.

The chain carries TRBV5-6 and TRBJ2-3; D is unresolved. V lost 0 bases to trimming and J lost 4 bases, with 12 bases between them. The CDR3 has 15 amino acids. CDR1 and CDR2 (germline): SGHDT, YYEEEE. CDR3 bases: TGTGCCAGCAGCTTGGTTGGGTTCTCCCCAGATACGCAGTATTTT. Its protein is CASSLVGFSPDTQYF. Variable domain in full (rest from reference TRBV5-6 and TRBJ2-3): DAGVTQSPTHLIKTRGQQVTLRCSPKSGHDTVSWYQQALGQGPQFIFQYYEEEERQRGNFPDRFSGHQFPNYSSELNVNALLLGDSALYLCASSLVGFSPDTQYFGPGTRLTVL.

This clonotype was seen more than once but under ten times. The rearrangement uses TRBV7-2 and TRBJ1-2, with TRBD1 matching over 7 bases. Trimming took 7 bases from V and 5 from J; bases not matched to a gene: 13. The CDR3 is 15 amino acids. The V gene's germline CDR1 is SGHTA and CDR2 FQGNSA. The chain's CDR3 is CASTPDRVTSYGYTF. The CDR3 DNA reads as TGTGCCAGCACCCCAGACAGGGTGACCTCTTATGGCTACACCTTC.

This sequence joins TRBV5-4 and TRBJ2-3, with 10 bases aligning to TRBD1. The CDR3 has 17 amino acids. Germline loops: CDR1 SGHNT, CDR2 YYREEE (reference sequence). V trimming: 0 bases; J trimming: 10 bases; junction bases outside the gene matches: 14. CDR3 DNA: TGTGCCAGCAGCTTGGGTTTGGGACAGGGGAAGGAGGATGCGCAGTATTTT. It is translated as CASSLGLGQGKEDAQYF.

This chain links TRBV12-3 or TRBV12-4 with TRBJ2-2, with 8 bases fitting TRBD1. Trimming removed 4 bases from V and 0 bases from J; junction bases left unmatched: 4. The CDR3 totals 16 residues. DNA for the CDR3: TGTGCCAGCAGTTGGGGACAGGCGACGAACACCGGGGAGCTGTTTTTT. Translation gives CASSWGQATNTGELFF.

The rearrangement uses TRBV10-3 and TRBJ2-7; a possible D gene is TRBD2 (6 bases). Trimming took off 10 bases at V and 0 bases at J, with 10 bases between the two ends. Germline CDR1 and CDR2: ENHRY and SYGVKD. This CDR3 is built from 12 residues. The CDR3 DNA reads as TGTGCCAGCGGCGGGGTCTCCTACGAGCAGTACTTC. Translating it yields CASGGVSYEQYF.

The chain recombines TRBV7-9 with TRBJ2-1; D is unresolved. Trimming left V 1 base short and J 6 bases short, with 22 bases between. This CDR3 is built from 18 residues. Germline CDR1 is SEHNR and CDR2 is FQNEAQ (reference sequence). This CDR3 is CASSLEHQWASKANEQFF. The CDR3 nucleotides are TGTGCCAGCAGCTTAGAGCACCAATGGGCCTCTAAAGCCAATGAGCAGTTCTTC.

Worth noting for this clonotype: Mismatch with germline at one junction end may stem from a read error. The chain is built from TRBV29-1 and TRBJ2-6, with D possibly TRBD2 on 6 matching bases. The CDR3 sequence is 15 residues long. Per germline, CDR1 SQVTM and CDR2 ANQGSEA. This CDR3 is CNVEDSGSGANVLTF. The CDR3, as DNA: TGCAACGTTGAAGATAGCGGTTCTGGGGCCAACGTCCTGACTTTC.

The genes are TRBV20-1 and TRBJ1-2; no definite D call. This CDR3 is built from 12 residues. Germline V gene sequence: CDR1 DFQATT, CDR2 SNEGSKA (reference sequence). V was clipped by 0 bases and J by 8 bases, with 10 bases between them. The CDR3 sequence: CSARDVGAGYTF. The CDR3 DNA reads TGCAGTGCTAGAGATGTGGGAGCCGGCTACACCTTC.

As regards this clonotype: Mismatch with germline at one junction end may stem from a read error. The chain employs TRBV4-3 and TRBJ1-2, with D unresolved. The CDR3 has 14 residues. Looked up from germline, CDR1 is LGHNA and CDR2 is YSLEER. CDR3 in amino acids: CAGSQDSGVGGYTF. The DNA of the CDR3 is TGCGCCGGCAGCCAAGATAGCGGGGTCGGTGGCTACACCTTC.

This sequence joins TRBV16 and TRBJ1-1, with D possibly matching TRBD1 (6 bases). The germline V gene has CDR1 KGHSY and CDR2 FQNENV. This CDR3 spans 15 amino acids. Deletions cut 2 bases from V and 7 bases from J, with 17 bases between. The chain's CDR3 is CASSQKGGRGIEAFF. The DNA of the CDR3 is TGTGCCAGCAGCCAAAAAGGGGGAAGGGGCATTGAAGCTTTCTTT.

The chain combines TRBV12-3 or TRBV12-4 with TRBJ2-1; 9 bases line up with TRBD2. The V gene end was trimmed by 5 bases and the J gene end by 2 bases; junction bases not matched to a gene: 10. The CDR3 contains 17 residues. The CDR3 DNA sequence: TGTGCCAGCAGTCCTTGGCCCCAGCGGGGGGCCTACAATGAGCAGTTCTTC. Protein: CASSPWPQRGAYNEQFF.

The rearrangement joins TRBV7-6 to TRBJ1-2; D is uncertain. The length of the CDR3 is 13 residues. Germline V gives CDR1 SGHVS, CDR2 FNYEAQ. V gave up 5 bases and J gave up 4 bases, with 11 bases separating them. CDR3 residues: CASSPAGTYGYTF. CDR3 bases: TGTGCCAGCAGCCCAGCCGGCACCTATGGCTACACCTTC.

This chain uses TRBV20-1 with TRBJ2-5; D might be TRBD2 (7 bases). The V gene lost 0 bases and the J gene lost 5 bases, with 19 bases spanning the gap. The CDR3 has 16 amino acids. The germline gives CDR1 DFQATT, CDR2 SNEGSKA (reference sequence). The CDR3 DNA follows: TGCAGTGCTAGAGATATCCCCGCCAGGGGAGGGGAGACCCAGTACTTC. As protein: CSARDIPARGGETQYF.

The table lists this clonotype with a few counts. The DNA of the CDR3 is TGTGCCAGCAGCTTCGGGACAGTTGAAAAACTGTTTTTT. This codes for CASSFGTVEKLFF. The V gene is TRBV7-2, the J gene TRBJ1-4; TRBD1 matches 7 bases. The ends lost 3 bases at V and 7 bases at J; junction bases unmatched: 2. The CDR3 loop spans 13 amino acids. In germline, CDR1 is SGHTA, CDR2 FQGNSA.

This clonotype was seen a few times. This rearrangement joins TRBV29-1 to TRBJ2-7; D gene unclear. Germline V gives CDR1 SQVTM, CDR2 ANQGSEA. Trimming left V 4 bases short and J 3 bases short, with 13 bases between. This CDR3 is built from 13 residues. CDR3 residues: CSVGRRIGYEQYF. The CDR3 region has the DNA TGCAGCGTTGGGCGGCGCATTGGCTACGAGCAGTACTTC.

The chain combines TRBV25-1 with TRBJ1-2; D unresolved. The CDR3 is 14 amino acids. Deletions cut 1 base from V and 6 bases from J, with 12 bases between. The germline V gene has CDR1 MGHDK and CDR2 SYGVNS. CDR3 residues: CASSESPSINGYTF. In DNA, the CDR3 is TGTGCCAGCAGTGAATCGCCCAGTATTAATGGCTACACCTTC.

The chain employs TRBV5-1 and TRBJ2-1; D may be TRBD1 or TRBD2 (5 bases each). V was shortened by 2 bases and J by 0 bases, with 12 bases between the two germline ends. Germline assignment: CDR1 SGHRS and CDR2 YFSETQ. The CDR3 runs to 16 residues. CDR3 DNA: TGCGCCAGCAGCTTAAGTCCGGGGCACTCCTACAATGAGCAGTTCTTC. It translates to CASSLSPGHSYNEQFF.

The chain uses TRBV9 and TRBJ2-3, with TRBD2 identical over 7 bases. Germline values: CDR1 SGDLS, CDR2 YYNGEE. This CDR3 has 15 amino acids. The trim removed 4 bases at V and 2 bases at J, leaving 7 bases unmatched. In DNA form, the CDR3 reads TGTGCCAGCAGCAAGATGGCGGGGGACACAGATACGCAGTATTTT. This codes for CASSKMAGDTDTQYF. Full variable domain (outside the CDR3, taken from reference TRBV9 and TRBJ2-3): DSGVTQTPKHLITATGQRVTLRCSPRSGDLSVYWYQQSLDQGLQFLIQYYNGEERAKGNILERFSAQQFPDLHSELNLSSLELGDSALYFCASSKMAGDTDTQYFGPGTRLTVL.